Below, 6 T cell receptor beta chains from the same sample are listed, as sequenced in a study of blood T cell repertoires in COVID-19. Libraries were prepared by immunoSEQ multiplex PCR; TCRdb keeps only in-frame clonotypes and omits some of them. The data contain about 36,000 clones, about nine tenths of them singletons. The sequenced material came from peripheral blood. The receptors derive from a human donor in a cohort sampled during active COVID-19.

This sequence joins TRBV14 and TRBJ2-3, with TRBD2 matching 7 bases. Looked up from germline, CDR1 is SGHDN and CDR2 is FVKESK. V trimming: 5 bases; J trimming: 3 bases; junction bases outside the gene matches: 8. This CDR3 spans 15 amino acids. CDR3 protein: CASSFGGSRTDTQYF. DNA of the CDR3: TGTGCCAGCAGCTTTGGCGGGAGCAGGACAGATACGCAGTATTTT.

V is TRBV19 and J is TRBJ2-2; 11 bases are shared with TRBD2. V lost 7 bases to trimming and J lost 13 bases; unmatched junction nucleotides: 8. CDR1 is LNHDA and CDR2 is SQIVND in the germline V gene (reference sequence). The CDR3 extends over 13 amino acids. CDR3 sequence: CASTPSGRWGLFF. The CDR3 coding sequence is TGTGCCAGTACTCCTAGCGGGAGGTGGGGGCTGTTTTTT.

The gene calls are TRBV3-1 (or the pseudogene TRBV3-2) and TRBJ2-1, with D possibly being TRBD1 (5 bases). CDR3 length: 12 amino acids. CDR1 and CDR2 (germline): LGHDT, YNNKEL (reference sequence). V lost 4 bases and J 5 bases, leaving 6 bases between the germline ends. CDR3 protein: CASSRTNNEQFF. CDR3 bases: TGTGCCAGCAGCCGGACAAACAATGAGCAGTTCTTC.

V gene TRBV5-1 combines with J gene TRBJ2-7; TRBD2 is a possible D gene (6 bases). The germline gives CDR1 SGHRS, CDR2 YFSETQ. With 0 bases removed from V and 4 bases from J, the gap between germline ends came to 17 bases. The CDR3 covers 16 residues. CDR3 DNA: TGCGCCAGCAGCTTGGAGGGTGGTGGAGGGGCTTACGAGCAGTACTTC. Protein: CASSLEGGGGAYEQYF.

This CDR3 is CASSPKSPGYNEQFF. In DNA form, the CDR3 reads TGTGCCAGCAGCCCGAAGTCTCCGGGGTACAATGAGCAGTTCTTC. V usage is TRBV11-1 and J usage is TRBJ2-1, with D maybe TRBD2 (5 bases). V was trimmed by 5 bases and J by 4 bases, leaving 15 bases between them. The CDR3 sequence is 15 residues long. CDR1 and CDR2 (germline): SGHAT, FQDESV (reference sequence).

The chain employs TRBV6-2 or TRBV6-3 and TRBJ2-3, with a weak D call TRBD1 (6 bases). The CDR3 is made up of 17 amino acids. Trimming cost V 6 bases and J 3 bases, with 22 bases left between them. Germline assignment: CDR1 MNHEY and CDR2 SVGEGT. The CDR3 DNA sequence: TGTGCCAGCAGCTTCACCGGGACACGGAGACGGACAGATACGCAGTATTTT. Amino acid sequence: CASSFTGTRRRTDTQYF.